This record covers a single TCR beta chain. Its target is unknown. TCRdb's copy holds only in-frame clones and misses some; the assay was immunoSEQ multiplex PCR. The repertoire includes 6,000 to 8,500 clones, over 60% of them detected once, and under 15% sits in the top ten. V lost 2 bases to trimming and J lost 3 bases, with 4 bases between them. CDR3 length: 12 residues. CDR1 and CDR2 (germline): LGHNT, FRNRAP. The entry originates in a study of tumor-infiltrating lymphocytes in localized non-small cell lung cancer. Turning to the study itself: The cohort mixed smokers and never-smokers, several histologies, and some post-neoadjuvant-chemotherapy samples.

Study-wide results and caveats: Tumor T-cell fraction from TCR sequencing was not associated with recurrence-free survival (p = 0.61). TCRbeta sequencing showed higher T cell infiltration in tumors than uninvolved lung. T-cell fraction did not differ between immunotypes IM1 and IM2.

The receptor comes from a human donor with non-small cell lung cancer. The rearrangement uses TRBV12-5 and TRBJ1-1; D is unclear. Material: lung tumor tissue. The CDR3: CASGLLYTEAFF. CDR3 sequence (DNA): TGTGCTAGTGGTTTGTTATACACTGAAGCTTTCTTT.